This TCR beta chain was profiled in a study of early T cells in non-severe SARS-CoV-2 infection. Study-wide context: Whole-blood bulk RNA, unsorted, was sequenced, and chains were unpaired.

This CDR3 is built from 17 residues. V was pared by 1 base and J by 0 bases, with 13 bases between. The germline V gene encodes CDR1 SGHTA and CDR2 FQGNSA. Study findings and constraints: VDJdb matches were skewed toward anti-spike CD8 T cell responses.

Researchers attached unique molecular identifiers to individual cDNA molecules. TCRdb itself ran the 5' RACE reads through MiXCR, one entry per CDR3 protein. The sample includes about 87,000 distinct CDR3 sequences, 12% to 15% of them seen just once. This clonotype was detected a few times. Its specificity is not known. This sequence joins TRBV7-2 and TRBJ1-3, with no clear D. Sequencing was carried out using whole blood. The sequence was collected from an adult who was a healthcare worker with PCR-confirmed SARS-CoV-2 infection or an uninfected control (not recorded which). CDR3 coding DNA: TGTGCCAGCAGCTTAGTATCCAGGATGGGCTCTGGAAACACCATATATTTT. Encoded protein: CASSLVSRMGSGNTIYF.